These 8 T cell receptor beta chains originate from one sample sequenced in a study of long-term antiretroviral therapy in people with HIV. Researchers report immunoSEQ v3.0 was run at survey level. The protocol was immunoSEQ multiplex PCR, while the TCRdb copy is restricted to in-frame clones and leaves out a portion. Among about 17,000 clones listed, about four fifths were seen once. Here the sequenced sample was unsorted PBMCs, taken at the start of antiretroviral therapy. Receptor source: a young man with HIV.

The V call is TRBV6-5, the J call TRBJ1-1, with 7 bases fitting TRBD1. J gave up 1 base and V 5 bases, and 1 base lay outside the gene matches. CDR3 length: 13 amino acids. Germline CDR1 and CDR2: MNHEY and SVGAGI. The CDR3 reads CASSAGGNTEAFF. Here the CDR3 DNA reads TGTGCCAGCAGTGCAGGGGGGAACACTGAAGCTTTCTTT.

J is TRBJ2-1 and V is TRBV19; D is uncertain. This CDR3 is built from 15 residues. Germline loops: CDR1 LNHDA, CDR2 SQIVND (reference sequence). Trimming left V 1 base short and J 3 bases short, with 10 bases between. CDR3 residues: CASSIGLGNYNEQFF. The CDR3 DNA reads TGTGCCAGTAGTATAGGGCTAGGCAACTACAATGAGCAGTTCTTC.

The gene calls are TRBV28 and TRBJ1-3; D is ambiguous. The ends were cut back, 7 bases at V and 3 bases at J, with 10 bases in the middle. The CDR3 spans 13 residues. Germline V gene lookup returns CDR1 MDHEN and CDR2 SYDVKM. CDR3 region: CASTLDVGNTIYF. CDR3 nucleotide sequence: TGTGCCAGCACCTTGGACGTTGGAAACACCATATATTTT.

The CDR3 DNA sequence: TGTGCCAGCAGCCCCAGACAGGGTTCCGGTGGGGACACTGAAGCTTTCTTT. This encodes CASSPRQGSGGDTEAFF. The chain employs TRBV7-9 and TRBJ1-1, with 7 bases lining up with TRBD1. The length of the CDR3 is 17 residues. V lost 5 bases to trimming and J lost 3 bases; unmatched junction nucleotides: 15. From germline, CDR1 is SEHNR and CDR2 FQNEAQ (reference sequence).

This chain links TRBV6-5 with TRBJ1-2; unclear D gene. V was trimmed by 4 bases and J by 2 bases, leaving 8 bases between them. The V gene's germline CDR1 is MNHEY and CDR2 SVGAGI. This CDR3 has 13 residues. CDR3 amino acids: CASSFLTNYGYTF. CDR3 in DNA: TGTGCCAGCAGTTTCCTGACAAACTATGGCTACACCTTC.

This clone has just a few counts. The chain carries TRBV5-4 and TRBJ2-5, with D perhaps TRBD1 (5 bases). Trimming cost V 2 bases and J 4 bases, with 6 bases left between them. Germline V gene sequence: CDR1 SGHNT, CDR2 YYREEE (reference sequence). This CDR3 has 12 amino acids. The CDR3 here is CASSFRGETQYF. CDR3 nucleotide sequence: TGTGCCAGCAGCTTTAGGGGAGAGACCCAGTACTTC.

The gene calls are TRBV7-8 and TRBJ1-5, with TRBD1 as a possible D gene (5 bases). Between the trimmed V and J ends, which lost 0 bases and 5 bases, there was a span of 11 bases. The CDR3 runs to 15 residues. The germline V gene encodes CDR1 SGHVS and CDR2 FQNEAQ. The CDR3 nucleotides read TGTGCCAGCAGCTTAGCCAGGGTGGGGGATCAGCCCCAGCATTTT. Protein sequence: CASSLARVGDQPQHF.

The rearrangement joins TRBV10-1 to TRBJ1-1; D gene unclear. Trimming left V 0 bases short and J 4 bases short, with 6 bases between. The CDR3 spans 13 residues. Germline CDR1 is WNHNN and CDR2 is SYGVQD (reference sequence). CDR3 bases: TGCGCCAGCAGTGAGTCAGGGTTCACTGAAGCTTTCTTT. This translates into CASSESGFTEAFF.